The 10 T cell receptor beta chains in this list originate from one sample, sequenced in a study of cytomegalovirus exposure and HLA in healthy donors. PCR amplification relied on 60 Vbeta primers (plus 13 Jbeta primers). Method: immunoSEQ multiplex PCR; TCRdb's copy keeps in-frame clones and lacks some. The sample table sets out under 200,000 clones. Sequencing was carried out using PBMCs. These receptors were collected from a man aged 25-45 years in good health and CMV-seronegative.

This chain links TRBV7-2 with TRBJ1-3; D is undetermined. The CDR3 contains 13 residues. Between the trimmed V and J ends, which lost 8 bases and 0 bases, there was a span of 8 bases. Germline CDR1 and CDR2: SGHTA and FQGNSA. The CDR3 is CASSSSSGNTIYF. CDR3 bases: TGTGCCAGCTCCTCGAGCTCTGGAAACACCATATATTTT.

The chain combines TRBV19 with TRBJ2-5, with 8 bases identical to TRBD1. This CDR3 contains 14 residues. The V segment lost 5 bases and the J segment 12 bases; nucleotides outside the gene matches: 14. Germline V gene data show CDR1 as LNHDA and CDR2 as SQIVND (reference sequence). The CDR3 DNA follows: TGTGCCAGTAGTCCCCTATCGTACGACAGGGGAAAGTACTTC. This sequence encodes CASSPLSYDRGKYF.

This sequence joins TRBV27 and TRBJ2-2; possible D gene TRBD1, 5 bases. The CDR3 is 17 residues long. Germline CDR1 and CDR2: MNHEY and SMNVEV (reference sequence). Trimming pared 5 bases from V and 2 bases from J, leaving 18 bases between. CDR3 nucleotides: TGTGCCAGCAGTCCACACCCCGCGACAGTTAACACCGGGGAGCTGTTTTTT. Its protein product is CASSPHPATVNTGELFF.

The gene calls are TRBV5-1 and TRBJ2-1; 12 bases map to TRBD2. The germline CDR1 and CDR2 sequences are SGHRS and YFSETQ. The CDR3 consists of 17 residues. V was pared by 4 bases and J by 2 bases, with 7 bases of the junction left unmatched. The CDR3 DNA is TGCGCCAGCAGCACCATGACTAGCGGGAGCACCTACAATGAGCAGTTCTTC. Protein sequence: CASSTMTSGSTYNEQFF.

Details on this clone: Other DNA sequences from this sample encode an identical CDR3 as well. The J gene is TRBJ2-7, the V gene TRBV6-5; 11 nucleotides line up with TRBD1. Germline values: CDR1 MNHEY, CDR2 SVGAGI. This CDR3 has 14 amino acids. J gave up 2 bases and V 4 bases, and 1 base lay outside the gene matches. CDR3 loop: CASSWTGGAYEQYF. CDR3 nucleotide sequence: TGTGCCAGCAGTTGGACAGGGGGCGCCTACGAGCAGTACTTC.

The chain recombines TRBV6-5 with TRBJ1-1; possibly TRBD1 for D (5 bases). The CDR3 covers 14 residues. Trimming shortened V by 6 bases and J by 1 base, and 12 bases separated the two germline ends. CDR1 and CDR2 from the germline V gene are MNHEY and SVGAGI. CDR3 sequence (DNA): TGTGCCAGCAGACGACAGACCGGGAACACTGAAGCTTTCTTT. Its protein product is CASRRQTGNTEAFF.

This chain joins TRBV19 and TRBJ1-1; tentative D call: TRBD1 (5 bases). Germline V gene sequence: CDR1 LNHDA, CDR2 SQIVND (reference sequence). There are 16 residues in the CDR3. Between the trimmed V and J ends, which lost 8 bases and 0 bases, there was a span of 19 bases. The CDR3 DNA sequence: TGTGCCAGTGACGACAGCATGGGCGACATGAACACTGAAGCTTTCTTT. It yields the protein CASDDSMGDMNTEAFF. The full variable domain, rest sourced from reference TRBV19 and TRBJ1-1, is DGGITQSPKYLFRKEGQNVTLSCEQNLNHDAMYWYRQDPGQGLRLIYYSQIVNDFQKGDIAEGYSVSREKKESFPLTVTSAQKNPTAFYLCASDDSMGDMNTEAFFGQGTRLTVV.

In nucleotides, the CDR3 is TGCGCCAGCAGCCGAGACGTACAGGGGGCCTACGAGCAGTACTTC. Protein: CASSRDVQGAYEQYF. The rearrangement links TRBV4-1 to TRBJ2-7, with 8 bases matching TRBD1. V gave up 4 bases and J gave up 2 bases; unmatched junction bases: 7. This CDR3 is built from 15 residues. Germline V gene sequence: CDR1 MGHRA, CDR2 YSYEKL.

The chain has TRBV5-4 and TRBJ2-7; 9 nucleotides agree with TRBD2. J lost 1 base, V lost 3 bases, and 17 bases had no gene match. The germline V gene encodes CDR1 SGHNT and CDR2 YYREEE (reference sequence). This CDR3 is built from 19 residues. The chain's CDR3 is CASSSDRIHSGSRSYEQYF. In nucleotides, the CDR3 is TGTGCCAGCAGCTCCGACCGAATACATAGCGGGAGTAGGTCCTACGAGCAGTACTTC.

The genes are TRBV20-1 and TRBJ2-5; D is undetermined. Germline V CDR1 and CDR2: DFQATT, SNEGSKA (reference sequence). The CDR3 extends over 10 amino acids. V was cut by 3 bases and J by 4 bases, with 3 bases left in between. CDR3 nucleotides: TGCAGTGCTAGGCGAGAGACCCAGTACTTC. Amino acid sequence: CSARRETQYF.